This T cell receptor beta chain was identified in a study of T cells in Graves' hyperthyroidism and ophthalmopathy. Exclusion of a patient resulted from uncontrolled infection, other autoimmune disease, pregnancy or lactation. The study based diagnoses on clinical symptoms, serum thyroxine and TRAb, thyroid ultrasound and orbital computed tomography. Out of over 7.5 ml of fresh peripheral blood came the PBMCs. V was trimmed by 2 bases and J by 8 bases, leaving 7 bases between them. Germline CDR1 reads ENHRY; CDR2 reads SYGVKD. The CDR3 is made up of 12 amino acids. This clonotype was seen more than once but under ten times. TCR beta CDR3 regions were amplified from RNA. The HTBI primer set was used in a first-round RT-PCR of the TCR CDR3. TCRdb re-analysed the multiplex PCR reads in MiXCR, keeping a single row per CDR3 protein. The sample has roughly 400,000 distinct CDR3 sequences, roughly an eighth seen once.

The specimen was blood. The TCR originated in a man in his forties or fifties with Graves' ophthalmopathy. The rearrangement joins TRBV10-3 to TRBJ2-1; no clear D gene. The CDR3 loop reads CAISEGGDEQFF. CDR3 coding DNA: TGTGCCATCAGTGAGGGTGGGGATGAGCAGTTCTTC.